This T cell receptor (beta chain) stems from a study of T cells in Graves' hyperthyroidism and ophthalmopathy. After removal of 0 bases from V and 2 bases from J, the junction contained 8 bases not matched to a gene. Germline CDR1 SGHRS, CDR2 YFSETQ. The CDR3 length is 17 residues. Patients aged 18 to 65 had newly diagnosed hyperthyroidism that had lasted under 2 months. TCR beta CDR3 region amplification was performed from RNA transcripts. When the TCR CDR3 underwent first-round RT-PCR, the HTBI primer set was used. TCRdb reanalysed the multiplex PCR reads using MiXCR and keeps one entry per CDR3 protein. Of about 500,000 distinct CDR3 sequences listed, around 15% are singletons. This clonotype appeared a few times. The antigen remains undetermined. Whole-study findings and limits: Blood also carried most thyroid clonotypes expanded above 0.001.

J is TRBJ2-5 and V is TRBV5-1, with TRBD1 matching 9 bases. The source of this sequence is a woman younger than 30 with Graves' hyperthyroidism. The sequenced sample consisted of blood. The CDR3 coding sequence is TGCGCCAGCAGCTTGGGACAGGGGGTTCAGGCTCAAGAGACCCAGTACTTC. Its protein product is CASSLGQGVQAQETQYF.